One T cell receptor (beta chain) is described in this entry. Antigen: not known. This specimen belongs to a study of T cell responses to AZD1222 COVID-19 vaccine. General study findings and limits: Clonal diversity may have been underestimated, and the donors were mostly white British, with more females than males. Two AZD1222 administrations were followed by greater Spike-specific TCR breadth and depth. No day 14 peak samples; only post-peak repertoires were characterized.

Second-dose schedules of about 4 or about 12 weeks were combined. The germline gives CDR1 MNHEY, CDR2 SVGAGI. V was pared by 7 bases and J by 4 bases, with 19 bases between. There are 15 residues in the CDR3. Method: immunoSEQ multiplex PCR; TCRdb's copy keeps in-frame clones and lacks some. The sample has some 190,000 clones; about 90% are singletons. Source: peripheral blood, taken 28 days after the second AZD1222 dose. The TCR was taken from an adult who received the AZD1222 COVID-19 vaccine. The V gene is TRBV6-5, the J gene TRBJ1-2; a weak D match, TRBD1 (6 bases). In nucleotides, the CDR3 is TGTGCCAGCACCACGCTGAACAGGGATATCTATGGCTACACCTTC. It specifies CASTTLNRDIYGYTF.